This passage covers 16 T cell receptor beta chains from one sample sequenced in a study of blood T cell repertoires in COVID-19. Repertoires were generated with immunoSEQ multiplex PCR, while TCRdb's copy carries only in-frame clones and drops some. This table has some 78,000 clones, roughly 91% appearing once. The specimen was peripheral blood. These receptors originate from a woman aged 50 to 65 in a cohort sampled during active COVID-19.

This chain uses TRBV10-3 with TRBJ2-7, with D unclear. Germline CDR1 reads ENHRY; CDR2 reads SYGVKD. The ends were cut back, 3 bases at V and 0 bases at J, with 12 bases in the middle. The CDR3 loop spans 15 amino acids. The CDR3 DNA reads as TGTGCCATCAGTGAACCAGGCCGAAGCTCCTACGAGCAGTACTTC. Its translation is CAISEPGRSSYEQYF.

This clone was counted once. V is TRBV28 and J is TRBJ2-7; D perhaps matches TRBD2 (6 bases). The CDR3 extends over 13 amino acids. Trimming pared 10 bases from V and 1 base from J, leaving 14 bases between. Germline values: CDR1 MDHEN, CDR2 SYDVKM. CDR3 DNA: TGTGCCACATCCGGGACTGAGTCCTACGAGCAGTACTTC. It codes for CATSGTESYEQYF.

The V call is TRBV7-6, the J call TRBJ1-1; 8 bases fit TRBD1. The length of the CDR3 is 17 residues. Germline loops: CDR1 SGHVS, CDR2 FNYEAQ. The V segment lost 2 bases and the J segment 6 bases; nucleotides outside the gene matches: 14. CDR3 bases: TGTGCCAGCAGCTTACAGCCGGGACAGGACGGGTTAGCTGAAGCTTTCTTT. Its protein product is CASSLQPGQDGLAEAFF.

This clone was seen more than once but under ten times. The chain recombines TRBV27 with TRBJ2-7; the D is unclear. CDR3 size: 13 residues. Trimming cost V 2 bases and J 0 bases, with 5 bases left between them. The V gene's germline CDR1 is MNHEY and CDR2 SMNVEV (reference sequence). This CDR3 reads CASSLRFSYEQYF. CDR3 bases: TGTGCCAGCAGTTTACGTTTCTCCTACGAGCAGTACTTC.

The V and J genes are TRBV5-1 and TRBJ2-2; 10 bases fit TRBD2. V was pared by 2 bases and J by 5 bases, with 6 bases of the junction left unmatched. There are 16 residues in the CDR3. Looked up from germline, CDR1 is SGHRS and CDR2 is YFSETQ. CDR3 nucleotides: TGCGCCAGCAGCTTCCCTAGCGGGAGTGAAACCGGGGAGCTGTTTTTT. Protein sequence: CASSFPSGSETGELFF.

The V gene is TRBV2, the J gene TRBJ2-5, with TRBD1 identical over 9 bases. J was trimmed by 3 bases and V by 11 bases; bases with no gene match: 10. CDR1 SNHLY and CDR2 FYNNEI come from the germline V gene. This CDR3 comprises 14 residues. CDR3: CASNEWDREETQYF. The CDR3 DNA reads TGTGCCTCGAACGAATGGGACAGGGAAGAGACCCAGTACTTC.

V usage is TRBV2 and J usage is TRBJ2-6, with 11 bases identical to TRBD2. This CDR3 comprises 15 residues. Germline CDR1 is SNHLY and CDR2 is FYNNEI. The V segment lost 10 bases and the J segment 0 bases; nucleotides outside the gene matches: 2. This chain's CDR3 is CATTSGDSGANVLTF. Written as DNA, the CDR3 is TGTGCCACGACTAGCGGGGACTCTGGGGCCAACGTCCTGACTTTC.

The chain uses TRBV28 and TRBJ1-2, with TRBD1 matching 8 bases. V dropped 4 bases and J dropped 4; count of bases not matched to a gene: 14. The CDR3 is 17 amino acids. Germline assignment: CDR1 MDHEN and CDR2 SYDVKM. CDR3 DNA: TGTGCCAGCAGTTCTCAGGGGGCCGCACGCCTCCTCTATGGCTACACCTTC. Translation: CASSSQGAARLLYGYTF.

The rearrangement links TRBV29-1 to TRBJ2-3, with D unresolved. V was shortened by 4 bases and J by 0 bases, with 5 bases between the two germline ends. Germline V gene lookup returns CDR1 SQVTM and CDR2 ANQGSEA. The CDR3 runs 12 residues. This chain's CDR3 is CSVVPSTDTQYF. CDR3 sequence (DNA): TGCAGCGTTGTTCCGAGCACAGATACGCAGTATTTT.

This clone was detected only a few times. The CDR3 bases are TGTGCCAGCAGCCGCATCGGACAGGGTAGAGATCAGCCCCAGCATTTT. Residues: CASSRIGQGRDQPQHF. The chain has TRBV5-5 and TRBJ1-5; the match to TRBD1 covers 8 bases. Germline CDR1 reads SGHKS; CDR2 reads YYEKEE (reference sequence). CDR3 length: 16 amino acids. Germline trimming cut 4 bases from V and 5 bases from J; bases unmatched to any gene: 11.

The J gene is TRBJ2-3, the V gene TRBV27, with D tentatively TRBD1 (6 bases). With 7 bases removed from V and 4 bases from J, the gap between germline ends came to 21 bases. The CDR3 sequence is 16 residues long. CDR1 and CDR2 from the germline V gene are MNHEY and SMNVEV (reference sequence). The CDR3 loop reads CASKQGKGVMADTQYF. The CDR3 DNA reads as TGTGCCAGCAAGCAGGGAAAGGGGGTTATGGCAGATACGCAGTATTTT.

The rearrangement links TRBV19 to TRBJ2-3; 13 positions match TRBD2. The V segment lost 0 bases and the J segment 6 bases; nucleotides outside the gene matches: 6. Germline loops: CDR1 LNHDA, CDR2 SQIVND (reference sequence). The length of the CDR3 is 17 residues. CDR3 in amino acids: CASSIEETSGRSDTQYF. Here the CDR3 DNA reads TGTGCCAGTAGTATAGAAGAGACTAGCGGGAGGTCTGATACGCAGTATTTT.

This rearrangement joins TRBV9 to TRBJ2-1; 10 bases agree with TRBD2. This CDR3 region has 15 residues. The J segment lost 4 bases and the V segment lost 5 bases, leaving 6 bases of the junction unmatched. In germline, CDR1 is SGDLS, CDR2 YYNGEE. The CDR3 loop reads CASSAALAGYNEQFF. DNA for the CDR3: TGTGCCAGCAGTGCTGCACTAGCGGGGTACAATGAGCAGTTCTTC. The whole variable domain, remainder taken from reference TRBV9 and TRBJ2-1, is DSGVTQTPKHLITATGQRVTLRCSPRSGDLSVYWYQQSLDQGLQFLIQYYNGEERAKGNILERFSAQQFPDLHSELNLSSLELGDSALYFCASSAALAGYNEQFFGPGTRLTVL.

The CDR3 is CASSWSLNTEAFF. As DNA, the CDR3 is TGTGCCAGCAGCTGGAGCCTGAACACTGAAGCTTTCTTT. The V and J genes are TRBV11-3 and TRBJ1-1; D is uncertain. V was shortened by 4 bases and J by 0 bases, with 6 bases between the two germline ends. Germline lookup yields CDR1 SGHNT and CDR2 YENEEA. The CDR3 totals 13 residues.

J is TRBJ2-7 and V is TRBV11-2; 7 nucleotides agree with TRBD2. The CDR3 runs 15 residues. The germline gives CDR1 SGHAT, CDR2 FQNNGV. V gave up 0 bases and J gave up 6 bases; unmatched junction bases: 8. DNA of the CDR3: TGTGCCAGCAGCTTAGACCTAGCGGTCCCGGTCGAGCAGTACTTC. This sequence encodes CASSLDLAVPVEQYF.

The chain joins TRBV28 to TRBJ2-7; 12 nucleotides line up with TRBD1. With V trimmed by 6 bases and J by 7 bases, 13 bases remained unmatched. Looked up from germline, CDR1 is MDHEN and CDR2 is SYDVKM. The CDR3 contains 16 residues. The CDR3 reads CASRTPGTGGLWEQYF. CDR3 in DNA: TGTGCCAGCAGAACTCCCGGGACAGGGGGCCTATGGGAGCAGTACTTC.